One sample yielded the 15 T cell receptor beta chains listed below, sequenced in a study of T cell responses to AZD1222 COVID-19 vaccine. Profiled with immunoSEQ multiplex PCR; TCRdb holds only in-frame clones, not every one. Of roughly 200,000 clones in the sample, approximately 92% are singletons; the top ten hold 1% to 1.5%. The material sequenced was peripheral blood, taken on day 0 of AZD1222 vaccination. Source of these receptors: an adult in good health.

CDR3 in DNA: TGTGCCAGTAGTATAATTACTAGCGGGGGCAATGAGCAGTTCTTC. Translated: CASSIITSGGNEQFF. The chain is built from TRBV19 and TRBJ2-1; 11 bases align to TRBD2. Trimming removed 2 bases from V and 6 bases from J; junction bases left unmatched: 3. Germline CDR1 and CDR2: LNHDA and SQIVND (reference sequence). This CDR3 spans 15 amino acids. The complete variable domain, with remaining parts taken from reference TRBV19 and TRBJ2-1, reads DGGITQSPKYLFRKEGQNVTLSCEQNLNHDAMYWYRQDPGQGLRLIYYSQIVNDFQKGDIAEGYSVSREKKESFPLTVTSAQKNPTAFYLCASSIITSGGNEQFFGPGTRLTVL.

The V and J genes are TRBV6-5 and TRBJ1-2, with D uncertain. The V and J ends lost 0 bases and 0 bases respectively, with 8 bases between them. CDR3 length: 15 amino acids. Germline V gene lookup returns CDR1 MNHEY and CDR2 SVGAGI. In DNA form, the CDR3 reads TGTGCCAGCAGTTACTCCGGTATAGCTAACTATGGCTACACCTTC. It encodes CASSYSGIANYGYTF.

The CDR3 DNA reads TGTGCCAGTAGTCCTCAGTCGGTTCCCGGGGAGCTGTTTTTT. Translating gives CASSPQSVPGELFF. This sequence joins TRBV19 and TRBJ2-2; D gene uncertain. Per the germline V gene, CDR1 is LNHDA and CDR2 is SQIVND (reference sequence). This CDR3 is 14 amino acids long. Trimming removed 5 bases from V and 6 bases from J, with 13 bases in between.

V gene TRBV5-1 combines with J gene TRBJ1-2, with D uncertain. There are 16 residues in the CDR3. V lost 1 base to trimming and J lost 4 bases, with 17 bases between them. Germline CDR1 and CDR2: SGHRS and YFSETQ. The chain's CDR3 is CASSLWGSGSSYGYTF. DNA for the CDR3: TGCGCCAGCAGCTTGTGGGGATCCGGTTCATCCTATGGCTACACCTTC. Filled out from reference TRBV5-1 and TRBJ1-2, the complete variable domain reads KAGVTQTPRYLIKTRGQQVTLSCSPISGHRSVSWYQQTPGQGLQFLFEYFSETQRNKGNFPGRFSGRQFSNSRSEMNVSTLELGDSALYLCASSLWGSGSSYGYTFGSGTRLTVV.

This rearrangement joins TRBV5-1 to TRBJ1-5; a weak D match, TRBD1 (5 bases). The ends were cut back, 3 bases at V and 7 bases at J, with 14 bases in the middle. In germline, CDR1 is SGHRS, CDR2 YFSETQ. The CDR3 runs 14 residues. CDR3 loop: CASSSGTGGQPQHF. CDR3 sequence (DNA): TGCGCCAGCAGCTCGGGAACGGGGGGGCAGCCCCAGCATTTT. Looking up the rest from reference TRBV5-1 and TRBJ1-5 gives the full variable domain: KAGVTQTPRYLIKTRGQQVTLSCSPISGHRSVSWYQQTPGQGLQFLFEYFSETQRNKGNFPGRFSGRQFSNSRSEMNVSTLELGDSALYLCASSSGTGGQPQHFGDGTRLSIL.

CDR3 sequence: CASSFAGKNEKLFF. The DNA of the CDR3 is TGTGCCAGCAGCTTCGCAGGGAAAAATGAAAAACTGTTTTTT. This rearrangement joins TRBV11-3 to TRBJ1-4; maybe TRBD1 (5 bases). V lost 3 bases, J lost 5 bases, and 10 bases lay in between. The CDR3 contains 14 residues. Germline CDR1 SGHNT, CDR2 YENEEA.

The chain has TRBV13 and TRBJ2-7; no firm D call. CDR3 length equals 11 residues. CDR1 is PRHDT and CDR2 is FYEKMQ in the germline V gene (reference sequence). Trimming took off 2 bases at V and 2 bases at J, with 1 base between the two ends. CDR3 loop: CASSLTYEQYF. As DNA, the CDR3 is TGTGCCAGCAGCTTAACCTACGAGCAGTACTTC.

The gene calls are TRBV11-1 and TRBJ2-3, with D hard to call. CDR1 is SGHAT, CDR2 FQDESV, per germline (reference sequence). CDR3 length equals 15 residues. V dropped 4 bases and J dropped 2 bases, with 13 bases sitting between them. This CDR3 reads CASSSVFGVTDTQYF. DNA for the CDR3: TGTGCCAGCAGCTCAGTCTTTGGGGTCACAGATACGCAGTATTTT.

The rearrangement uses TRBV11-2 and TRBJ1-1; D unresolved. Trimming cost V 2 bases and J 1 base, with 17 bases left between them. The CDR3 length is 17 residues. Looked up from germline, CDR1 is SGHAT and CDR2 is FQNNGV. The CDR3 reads CASSLIKGQAANTEAFF. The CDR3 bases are TGTGCCAGCAGCTTAATTAAAGGTCAGGCTGCGAACACTGAAGCTTTCTTT.

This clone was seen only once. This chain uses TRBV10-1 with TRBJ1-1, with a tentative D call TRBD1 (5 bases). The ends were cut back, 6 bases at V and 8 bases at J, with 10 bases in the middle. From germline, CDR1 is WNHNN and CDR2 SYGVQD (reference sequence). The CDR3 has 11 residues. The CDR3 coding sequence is TGCGCCAGCAGCTCGGGACGGGAAGCTTTCTTT. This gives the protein CASSSGREAFF.

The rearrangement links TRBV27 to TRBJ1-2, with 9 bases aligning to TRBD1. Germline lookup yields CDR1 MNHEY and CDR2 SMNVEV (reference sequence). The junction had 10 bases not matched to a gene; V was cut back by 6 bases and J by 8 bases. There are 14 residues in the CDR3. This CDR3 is CASSLRGTGSGYTF. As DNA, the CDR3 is TGTGCCAGCAGCCTTAGGGGGACAGGGAGCGGCTACACCTTC.

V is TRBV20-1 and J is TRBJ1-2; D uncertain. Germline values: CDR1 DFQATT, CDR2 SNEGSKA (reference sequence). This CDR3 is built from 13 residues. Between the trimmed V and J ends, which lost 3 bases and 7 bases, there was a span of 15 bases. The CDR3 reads CSASAYAAGGYTF. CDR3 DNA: TGCAGTGCTAGTGCCTACGCCGCTGGTGGCTACACCTTC.

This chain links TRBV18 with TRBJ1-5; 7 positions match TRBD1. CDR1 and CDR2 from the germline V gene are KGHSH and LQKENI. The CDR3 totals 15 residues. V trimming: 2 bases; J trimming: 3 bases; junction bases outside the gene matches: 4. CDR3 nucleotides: TGTGCCAGCTCACCAGAGGGGGCCTCCAATCAGCCCCAGCATTTT. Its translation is CASSPEGASNQPQHF.

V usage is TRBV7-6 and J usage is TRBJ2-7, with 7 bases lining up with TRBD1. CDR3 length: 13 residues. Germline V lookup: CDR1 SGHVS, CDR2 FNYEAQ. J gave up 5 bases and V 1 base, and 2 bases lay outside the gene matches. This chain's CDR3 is CASSLGDSHEQYF. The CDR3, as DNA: TGTGCCAGCAGCTTAGGGGACAGCCACGAGCAGTACTTC.

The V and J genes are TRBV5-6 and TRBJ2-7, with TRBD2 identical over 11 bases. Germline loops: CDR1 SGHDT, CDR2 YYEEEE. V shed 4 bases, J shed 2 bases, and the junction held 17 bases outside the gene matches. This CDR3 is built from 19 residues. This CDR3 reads CASSAFGLTSGGYTYEQYF. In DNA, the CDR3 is TGTGCCAGCAGCGCTTTTGGTCTTACTAGCGGGGGTTACACCTACGAGCAGTACTTC.